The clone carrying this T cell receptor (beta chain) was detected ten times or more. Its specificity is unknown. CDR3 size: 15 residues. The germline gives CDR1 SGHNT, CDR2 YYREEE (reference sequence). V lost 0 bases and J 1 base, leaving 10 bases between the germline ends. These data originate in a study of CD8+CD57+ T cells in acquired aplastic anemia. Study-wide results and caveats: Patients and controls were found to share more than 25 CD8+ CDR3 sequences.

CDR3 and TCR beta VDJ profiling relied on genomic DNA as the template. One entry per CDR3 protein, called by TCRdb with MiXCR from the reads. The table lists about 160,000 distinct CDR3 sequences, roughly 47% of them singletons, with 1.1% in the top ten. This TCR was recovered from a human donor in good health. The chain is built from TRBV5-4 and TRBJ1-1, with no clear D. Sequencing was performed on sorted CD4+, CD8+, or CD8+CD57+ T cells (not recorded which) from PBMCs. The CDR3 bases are TGTGCCAGCAGCTTGGGGAATCTAAAGAACACTGAAGCTTTCTTT. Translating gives CASSLGNLKNTEAFF.